These 26 T cell receptor beta chains came from one sample sequenced in a study of T-cell memory formation after mild COVID-19. TCRdb processed the 5' RACE reads anew with MiXCR; each CDR3 protein has one entry. Found here are about 340,000 distinct CDR3 sequences, around 14% of them singletons; the top ten hold about 22%. Sequenced material: PBMCs or a T cell subset sorted from them (not recorded which). Source of these receptors: a man between 18 and 35 years old who had mild COVID-19 (a few samples of this study predate the infection). Cell type and time point are not known.

The J gene is TRBJ2-3, the V gene TRBV12-3 or TRBV12-4; D uncertain. The CDR3 runs 13 residues. V lost 3 bases and J lost 6, with 10 bases in between. CDR3 protein: CASSFGVLDTQYF. The CDR3 DNA reads TGTGCCAGCAGTTTTGGGGTGTTGGATACGCAGTATTTT.

In its sample, this clonotype was seen a few times. V gene TRBV20-1 combines with J gene TRBJ2-5; the match to TRBD2 covers 11 bases. Losses at the gene ends were 0 bases for V and 9 bases for J; bases not matched to a gene: 9. Germline CDR1 DFQATT, CDR2 SNEGSKA (reference sequence). The CDR3 totals 15 residues. The CDR3 sequence: CSARDSGGAFRPQYF. The DNA for the CDR3 is TGCAGTGCTAGAGATAGCGGGGGGGCCTTTAGGCCCCAGTACTTC.

The V call is TRBV6-5, the J call TRBJ2-5, with TRBD1 identical over 8 bases. The CDR3 contains 14 residues. With 6 bases clipped from V and 5 bases from J, the junction kept 8 bases outside the gene matches. Per germline, CDR1 MNHEY and CDR2 SVGAGI. The CDR3, as DNA: TGTGCCAGCAGCCGCAGGACAGGGCGGGAGACCCAGTACTTC. Translated, it gives CASSRRTGRETQYF.

The J gene is TRBJ1-5, the V gene TRBV7-9, with D perhaps matching TRBD1 (5 bases). Germline V gives CDR1 SEHNR, CDR2 FQNEAQ (reference sequence). Deletions cut 1 base from V and 1 base from J, with 8 bases between. CDR3 size: 15 residues. This CDR3 is CASSLGQLSNQPQHF. The CDR3 nucleotides read TGTGCCAGCAGCTTAGGACAGCTGAGCAATCAGCCCCAGCATTTT. Full variable domain (rest looked up from reference TRBV7-9 and TRBJ1-5): DTGVSQNPRHKITKRGQNVTFRCDPISEHNRLYWYRQTLGQGPEFLTYFQNEAQLEKSRLLSDRFSAERPKGSFSTLEIQRTEQGDSAMYLCASSLGQLSNQPQHFGDGTRLSIL.

This clonotype showed up many times. The CDR3 loop reads CASSQDRVRRRTGQSYEQYF. Written as DNA, the CDR3 is TGCGCCAGCAGCCAAGACCGGGTTAGAAGGAGGACCGGACAGTCCTACGAGCAGTACTTC. The chain couples TRBV4-3 to TRBJ2-7; maybe TRBD1 (6 bases). Deletions cut 0 bases from V and 1 base from J, with 25 bases between. CDR3 size: 20 residues. Germline CDR1 LGHNA, CDR2 YSLEER.

The chain recombines TRBV12-3 or TRBV12-4 with TRBJ1-1; possibly TRBD1 for D (6 bases). V shed 7 bases and J shed 4 bases, with 19 bases lying between them. CDR3 length equals 15 residues. The DNA of the CDR3 is TGTGCCAGCACCCATCAGGGGCCGTTGGGCACTGAAGCTTTCTTT. It translates to CASTHQGPLGTEAFF.

This clonotype has a handful of counts. The chain combines TRBV5-1 with TRBJ2-3; no firm D call. Germline values: CDR1 SGHRS, CDR2 YFSETQ. With 1 base removed from V and 2 bases from J, the gap between germline ends came to 11 bases. This CDR3 is built from 15 residues. CDR3 in amino acids: CASSLWSGLTDTQYF. Here the CDR3 DNA reads TGCGCCAGCAGCTTGTGGAGTGGCCTCACAGATACGCAGTATTTT.

In this sample, this clonotype turned up a few times. This chain links TRBV29-1 with TRBJ1-1, with 9 positions matching TRBD1. The CDR3 totals 14 residues. J gave up 1 base and V 7 bases, and 7 bases lay outside the gene matches. Looked up from germline, CDR1 is SQVTM and CDR2 is ANQGSEA. This CDR3 is CSAPPGQGNTEAFF. CDR3 sequence (DNA): TGCAGCGCACCCCCGGGACAGGGGAACACTGAAGCTTTCTTT.

The chain couples TRBV6-2 or TRBV6-3 to TRBJ2-5; maybe TRBD1 (5 bases). Per germline, CDR1 MNHEY and CDR2 SVGEGT. The CDR3 spans 14 residues. V lost 2 bases to trimming and J lost 0 bases, with 7 bases between them. DNA for the CDR3: TGTGCCAGCAGTTACATGGACAACCAAGAGACCCAGTACTTC. This translates into CASSYMDNQETQYF.

This clonotype was recorded at least ten times. CDR3 sequence: CASNSEGEQFF. DNA for the CDR3: TGTGCCAGCAACAGTGAGGGTGAGCAGTTCTTC. J is TRBJ2-1 and V is TRBV6-5; TRBD2 is a possible D gene (5 bases). V lost 7 bases, J lost 9 bases, and 10 bases lay in between. Germline CDR1 and CDR2: MNHEY and SVGAGI. This CDR3 has 11 amino acids.

This clonotype was seen more than once but under ten times. V gene TRBV18 combines with J gene TRBJ1-6; 9 bases are a match to TRBD1. This CDR3 comprises 18 residues. Germline V lookup: CDR1 KGHSH, CDR2 LQKENI. After removal of 2 bases from V and 9 bases from J, the junction contained 14 bases not matched to a gene. CDR3 bases: TGTGCCAGCTCACCATATGGACAGGGGCTTAATTTTGGTTCACCCCTCCACTTT. As protein: CASSPYGQGLNFGSPLHF.

This clonotype appeared once. The chain couples TRBV12-3 or TRBV12-4 to TRBJ1-2, with 9 bases fitting TRBD1. Losses at the gene ends were 6 bases for V and 7 bases for J; bases not matched to a gene: 6. This CDR3 has 13 amino acids. CDR3 sequence (DNA): TGTGCCAGCAGATTTACAGGGGGCTCTGGCTACACCTTC. Its protein is CASRFTGGSGYTF.

This clonotype was picked up many times. The chain combines TRBV20-1 with TRBJ1-1; D is unresolved. The V end was cut by 3 bases, the J end by 0 bases, with 2 bases between. Germline V gene data show CDR1 as DFQATT and CDR2 as SNEGSKA (reference sequence). The CDR3 runs to 11 residues. The CDR3 region is CSASMNTEAFF. CDR3 nucleotides: TGCAGTGCTAGCATGAACACTGAAGCTTTCTTT.

The chain joins TRBV9 to TRBJ2-3; 9 bases line up with TRBD1. V was clipped by 4 bases and J by 4 bases; unmatched bases: 7. Germline V lookup: CDR1 SGDLS, CDR2 YYNGEE. This CDR3 has 15 residues. CDR3 DNA: TGTGCCAGCAGCTTACGGGACAGGGCGGCAGATACGCAGTATTTT. Its translation: CASSLRDRAADTQYF. Together with reference TRBV9 and TRBJ2-3, the CDR3 gives the full variable domain: DSGVTQTPKHLITATGQRVTLRCSPRSGDLSVYWYQQSLDQGLQFLIQYYNGEERAKGNILERFSAQQFPDLHSELNLSSLELGDSALYFCASSLRDRAADTQYFGPGTRLTVL.

The V gene is TRBV7-8, the J gene TRBJ1-6; D gene unclear. The CDR3 length is 13 residues. The germline V gene encodes CDR1 SGHVS and CDR2 FQNEAQ. Trimming cost V 5 bases and J 9 bases, with 11 bases left between them. The CDR3 region is CASSQEMGSPLHF. The DNA of the CDR3 is TGTGCCAGCAGCCAGGAAATGGGTTCACCCCTCCACTTT.

This clonotype turned up a few times. The chain links TRBV7-2 to TRBJ2-7; no clear D. V lost 1 base and J lost 3, with 13 bases in between. Germline assignment: CDR1 SGHTA and CDR2 FQGNSA. There are 15 residues in the CDR3. CDR3 amino acids: CASSLVPQPGYEQYF. In DNA, the CDR3 is TGTGCCAGCAGCTTAGTTCCCCAGCCCGGCTACGAGCAGTACTTC. The variable domain in full, completed from reference TRBV7-2 and TRBJ2-7, reads GAGVSQSPSNKVTEKGKDVELRCDPISGHTALYWYRQSLGQGLEFLIYFQGNSAPDKSGLPSDRFSAERTGGSVSTLTIQRTQQEDSAVYLCASSLVPQPGYEQYFGPGTRLTVT.

This clonotype has more than one count but fewer than ten. The chain is built from TRBV30 and TRBJ2-5; D is perhaps TRBD2 (6 bases). This CDR3 is built from 12 residues. Germline V CDR1 and CDR2: GTSNPN, SVGIG (reference sequence). V gave up 5 bases and J gave up 7 bases, with 14 bases separating them. The CDR3 loop is CAWGTSTGTQYF. The CDR3 nucleotides read TGTGCCTGGGGGACTTCTACTGGGACCCAGTACTTC.

This chain links TRBV5-6 with TRBJ2-7, with D maybe TRBD1 (5 bases). V lost 3 bases to trimming and J lost 5 bases, with 12 bases between them. This CDR3 region has 13 residues. Per the germline V gene, CDR1 is SGHDT and CDR2 is YYEEEE. For the CDR3, the DNA is TGTGCCAGCAGCTCCGCCGACAGTGACGAGCAGTACTTC. Encoded protein: CASSSADSDEQYF.

This clonotype was detected only a few times. This chain joins TRBV6-1 and TRBJ2-5, with D perhaps TRBD1 (6 bases). Germline CDR1 and CDR2: MNHNS and SASEGT. V shed 9 bases and J shed 5 bases, with 10 bases lying between them. The CDR3 length is 11 residues. CDR3 amino acids: CASKRGETQYF. Written as DNA, the CDR3 is TGTGCCAGTAAGAGGGGGGAGACCCAGTACTTC.

This sequence joins TRBV12-5 and TRBJ2-3; D remains ambiguous. V was shortened by 3 bases and J by 3 bases, with 7 bases between the two germline ends. Per the germline V gene, CDR1 is LGHNT and CDR2 is FRNRAP. The CDR3 spans 13 residues. This CDR3 reads CASGLSPTDTQYF. Here the CDR3 DNA reads TGTGCTAGTGGTTTATCCCCGACAGATACGCAGTATTTT.

This clonotype has just one count. The chain is built from TRBV7-6 and TRBJ2-2; D may be TRBD2 (6 bases). V shed 1 base and J shed 7 bases, with 10 bases lying between them. Germline loops: CDR1 SGHVS, CDR2 FNYEAQ. This CDR3 is built from 14 residues. The CDR3 DNA is TGTGCCAGCAGCTTAGAAGGGCGGGACGGGGAGCTGTTTTTT. Amino acid sequence: CASSLEGRDGELFF. Full variable domain (remainder filled in from reference TRBV7-6 and TRBJ2-2): GAGVSQSPRYKVTKRGQDVALRCDPISGHVSLYWYRQALGQGPEFLTYFNYEAQQDKSGLPNDRFSAERPEGSISTLTIQRTEQRDSAMYRCASSLEGRDGELFFGEGSRLTVL.

This clonotype has just a few counts. The V and J genes are TRBV6-5 and TRBJ2-1, with D possibly called TRBD1 or TRBD2 (6 bases each). V lost 6 bases, J lost 12 bases, and 15 bases lay in between. Germline-derived CDR1 and CDR2 are MNHEY and SVGAGI. The CDR3 covers 12 residues. CDR3 coding DNA: TGTGCCAGCAGCCACGGGGGCCCAAGGCAGTTCTTC. Protein product: CASSHGGPRQFF.

V is TRBV20-1 and J is TRBJ1-2; 7 bases line up with TRBD1. From germline, CDR1 is DFQATT and CDR2 SNEGSKA (reference sequence). The junction had 16 bases not matched to a gene; V was cut back by 8 bases and J by 4 bases. The CDR3 totals 15 residues. The CDR3 DNA sequence: TGCAGTAGCCCGTACTCCGGGACAGACCTCTATGGCTACACCTTC. Translated: CSSPYSGTDLYGYTF.

This clonotype has ten or more counts. The rearrangement joins TRBV20-1 to TRBJ2-2; D remains unclear. Germline CDR1 reads DFQATT; CDR2 reads SNEGSKA (reference sequence). V lost 3 bases and J 2 bases, leaving 19 bases between the germline ends. CDR3 size: 17 residues. CDR3 protein: CSASHLRLGPNTGELFF. In DNA, the CDR3 is TGCAGTGCTAGTCATCTGCGACTCGGTCCAAACACCGGGGAGCTGTTTTTT.

V and J are TRBV4-3 and TRBJ1-5; perhaps TRBD1 as D (6 bases). The CDR3 length is 16 residues. CDR1 is LGHNA and CDR2 is YSLEER in the germline V gene. V was trimmed by 2 bases and J by 5 bases, leaving 16 bases between them. CDR3: CASSQSWGTGHQPQHF. For the CDR3, the DNA is TGCGCCAGCAGCCAATCCTGGGGTACAGGGCATCAGCCCCAGCATTTT.

This clonotype was counted a few times. This sequence joins TRBV7-4 and TRBJ1-4; D remains ambiguous. The germline V and J ends were trimmed by 4 bases and 5 bases, with 20 bases remaining between them. This CDR3 is built from 17 residues. Germline V gene lookup returns CDR1 SGHVT and CDR2 SQSDAQ. CDR3 in DNA: TGTGCCAGCAGCTCCTACGGGTCCGGGAGTAGGAATGAAAAACTGTTTTTT. Protein product: CASSSYGSGSRNEKLFF.